Below, 9 T cell receptor beta chains from the same sample are listed, as sequenced in a study of T cell responses to AZD1222 COVID-19 vaccine. The method was immunoSEQ multiplex PCR; TCRdb's version includes in-frame clones alone and lacks a portion of them. The sample shows over 150,000 clones, more than 90% of them seen only once. The sample was peripheral blood, taken on day 0 of AZD1222 vaccination. These receptors were obtained from an adult in good health.

This chain uses TRBV7-9 with TRBJ2-5, with TRBD1 matching 9 bases. The V gene's germline CDR1 is SEHNR and CDR2 FQNEAQ (reference sequence). The CDR3 has 16 residues. The trim removed 5 bases at V and 4 bases at J, leaving 11 bases unmatched. The DNA of the CDR3 is TGTGCCAGCAGCCTACCCGGACAGGGGATGGGAGAGACCCAGTACTTC. It yields the protein CASSLPGQGMGETQYF.

The J gene is TRBJ1-6, the V gene TRBV28, with a tentative D call TRBD1 (5 bases). V gave up 0 bases and J gave up 5 bases, with 11 bases separating them. The CDR3 covers 16 residues. Germline CDR1 MDHEN, CDR2 SYDVKM. As DNA, the CDR3 is TGTGCCAGCAGTTTATGGGCGACAGTCAATAATTCACCCCTCCACTTT. Protein product: CASSLWATVNNSPLHF.

This clone was observed a handful of times. The gene calls are TRBV7-2 and TRBJ1-1; D is undetermined. V was clipped by 4 bases and J by 1 base, with 16 bases between them. CDR3 length: 16 amino acids. Germline V gene data show CDR1 as SGHTA and CDR2 as FQGNSA. This CDR3 is CASSSGNWVANTEAFF. The CDR3 DNA sequence: TGTGCCAGCAGCTCAGGAAATTGGGTCGCGAACACTGAAGCTTTCTTT.

The V gene is TRBV4-1, the J gene TRBJ1-1; TRBD1 might be the D (6 bases). Germline CDR1 MGHRA, CDR2 YSYEKL. The CDR3 is 15 residues long. V was clipped by 1 base and J by 7 bases, with 16 bases between them. CDR3 in amino acids: CASSQASWGAVEAFF. The CDR3 DNA reads TGCGCCAGCAGCCAAGCCTCTTGGGGGGCCGTTGAAGCTTTCTTT.

This clone appeared once. The V call is TRBV7-8, the J call TRBJ1-4, with D maybe TRBD1 (5 bases). V was shortened by 5 bases and J by 7 bases, with 32 bases between the two germline ends. Germline CDR1 is SGHVS and CDR2 is FQNEAQ. CDR3 length: 20 residues. The CDR3 DNA reads TGTGCCAGCAGCCCAGACACCCTGGGGGATTACCAAGCTCTATTTGAAAAACTGTTTTTT. Translated, it gives CASSPDTLGDYQALFEKLFF. Full variable domain (rest looked up from reference TRBV7-8 and TRBJ1-4): GAGVSQSPRYKVAKRGQDVALRCDPISGHVSLFWYQQALGQGPEFLTYFQNEAQLDKSGLPSDRFFAERPEGSVSTLKIQRTQQEDSAVYLCASSPDTLGDYQALFEKLFFGSGTQLSVL.

The CDR3 is CASSFRGGNEKLFF. In DNA, the CDR3 is TGTGCCAGCAGCTTCAGGGGGGGTAATGAAAAACTGTTTTTT. This chain joins TRBV7-2 and TRBJ1-4, with 7 bases matching TRBD1. Germline CDR1 SGHTA, CDR2 FQGNSA. The CDR3 consists of 14 residues. Trimming at V came to 3 bases and at J to 4 bases, leaving 2 bases not matched to a gene.

Comments on this clone: Mismatch with germline at one junction end may stem from a read error. The genes are TRBV6-5 and TRBJ2-1, with a weak D call TRBD1 (5 bases). Germline values: CDR1 MNHEY, CDR2 SVGAGI. The CDR3 contains 11 residues. The CDR3 protein is CASTRGNGQFF. For the CDR3, the DNA is TGTGCCAGCACAAGGGGCAATGGGCAGTTCTTC.

V is TRBV29-1 and J is TRBJ1-1, with D unresolved. The V gene lost 3 bases and the J gene lost 6 bases, with 2 bases spanning the gap. The germline gives CDR1 SQVTM, CDR2 ANQGSEA. The CDR3 totals 9 residues. Here the CDR3 reads CSVDPEAFF. The CDR3 nucleotides are TGCAGCGTTGATCCTGAAGCTTTCTTT.

The chain recombines TRBV5-4 with TRBJ1-2; 7 nucleotides align to TRBD1. J lost 4 bases, V lost 6 bases, and 9 bases had no gene match. CDR1 is SGHNT and CDR2 is YYREEE in the germline V gene (reference sequence). CDR3 length equals 14 residues. For the CDR3, the DNA is TGTGCCAGCACCCCCCCAGGGGGATTCTATGGCTACACCTTC. Translated: CASTPPGGFYGYTF.